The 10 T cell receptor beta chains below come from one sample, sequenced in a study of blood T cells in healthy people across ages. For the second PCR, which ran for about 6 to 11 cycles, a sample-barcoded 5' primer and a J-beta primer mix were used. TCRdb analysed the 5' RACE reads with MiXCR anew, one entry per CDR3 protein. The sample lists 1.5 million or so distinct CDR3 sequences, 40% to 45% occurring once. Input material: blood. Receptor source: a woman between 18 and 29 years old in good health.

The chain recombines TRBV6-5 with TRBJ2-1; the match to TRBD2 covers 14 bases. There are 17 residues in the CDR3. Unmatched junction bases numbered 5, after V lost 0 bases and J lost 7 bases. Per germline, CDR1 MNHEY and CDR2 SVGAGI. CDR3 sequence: CASSYSATSGGGNEQFF. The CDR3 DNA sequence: TGTGCCAGCAGTTACTCTGCGACTAGCGGGGGGGGAAATGAGCAGTTCTTC.

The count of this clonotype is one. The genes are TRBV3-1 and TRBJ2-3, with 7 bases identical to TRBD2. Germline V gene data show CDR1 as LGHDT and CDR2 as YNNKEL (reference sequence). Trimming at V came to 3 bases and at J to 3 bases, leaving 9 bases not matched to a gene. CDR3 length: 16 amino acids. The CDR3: CASSHPDGGSTDTQYF. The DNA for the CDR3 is TGTGCCAGCAGCCATCCCGACGGGGGGTCGACAGATACGCAGTATTTT.

This chain's CDR3 is CSARLRYMEKLFF. DNA of the CDR3: TGCAGTGCGAGACTCAGATATATGGAAAAACTGTTTTTT. This chain joins TRBV20-1 and TRBJ1-4; D gene uncertain. Germline assignment: CDR1 DFQATT and CDR2 SNEGSKA (reference sequence). V lost 6 bases and J 8 bases, leaving 16 bases between the germline ends. There are 13 residues in the CDR3.

The CDR3 loop reads CASSSTADRDSPLHF. CDR3 bases: TGTGCCAGCAGCTCGACGGCGGACAGGGATTCACCCCTCCACTTT. The chain recombines TRBV7-9 with TRBJ1-6; 8 nucleotides match TRBD1. Germline-derived CDR1 and CDR2 are SEHNR and FQNEAQ (reference sequence). V lost 4 bases and J lost 8; bases outside the gene matches: 7. CDR3 length: 15 residues.

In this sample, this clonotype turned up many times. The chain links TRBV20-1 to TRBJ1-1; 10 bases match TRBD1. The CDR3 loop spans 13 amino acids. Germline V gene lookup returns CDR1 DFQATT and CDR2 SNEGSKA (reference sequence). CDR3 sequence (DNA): TGCAGCCTGACAGGGGGCATGAACACTGAAGCTTTCTTT. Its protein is CSLTGGMNTEAFF.

The CDR3 loop reads CASSQALAVGEQYF. The CDR3 DNA reads as TGCGCCAGCAGCCAAGCACTAGCGGTGGGTGAGCAGTACTTC. J is TRBJ2-5 and V is TRBV4-1; 8 nucleotides line up with TRBD2. This CDR3 region has 14 residues. Per the germline V gene, CDR1 is MGHRA and CDR2 is YSYEKL. With 1 base clipped from V and 11 bases from J, the junction kept 9 bases outside the gene matches.

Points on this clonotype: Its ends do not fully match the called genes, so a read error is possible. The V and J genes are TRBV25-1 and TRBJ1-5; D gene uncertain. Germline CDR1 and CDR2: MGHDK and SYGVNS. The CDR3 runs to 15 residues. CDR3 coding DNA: TGTGCCGGCAGTGAGGGAGGGCATGACAATCAGCCCCAGCATTTT. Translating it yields CAGSEGGHDNQPQHF.

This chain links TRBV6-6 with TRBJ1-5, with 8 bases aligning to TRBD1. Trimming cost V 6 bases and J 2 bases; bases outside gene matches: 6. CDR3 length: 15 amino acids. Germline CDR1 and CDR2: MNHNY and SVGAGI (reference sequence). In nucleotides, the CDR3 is TGTGCCAGCAGGTCCGGGACAGGTCGCAATCAGCCCCAGCATTTT. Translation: CASRSGTGRNQPQHF.

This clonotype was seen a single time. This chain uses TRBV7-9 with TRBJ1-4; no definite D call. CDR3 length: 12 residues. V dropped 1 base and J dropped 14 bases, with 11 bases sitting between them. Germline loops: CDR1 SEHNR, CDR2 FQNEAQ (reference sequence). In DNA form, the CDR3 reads TGTGCCAGCAGCTTAGATCGAGGAGGGCTGTTTTTT. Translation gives CASSLDRGGLFF.

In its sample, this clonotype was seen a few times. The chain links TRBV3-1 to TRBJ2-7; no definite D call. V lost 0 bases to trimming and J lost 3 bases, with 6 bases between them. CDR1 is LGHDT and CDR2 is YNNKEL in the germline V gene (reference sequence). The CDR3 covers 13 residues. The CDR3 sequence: CASSQDYDYEQYF. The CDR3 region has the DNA TGTGCCAGCAGCCAAGATTATGACTACGAGCAGTACTTC.